Listed here are 23 T cell receptor beta chains from one sample, sequenced in a study of blood T cell repertoires in COVID-19. Clones were read by immunoSEQ multiplex PCR, and TCRdb kept only the in-frame ones, dropping some. The profile shows about 270,000 clones, approximately 87% of them singletons. The sequenced sample consisted of peripheral blood. The receptor source for this set is a human donor in a cohort sampled during active COVID-19.

V gene TRBV4-2 combines with J gene TRBJ1-4; 10 bases line up with TRBD1. The CDR3 spans 16 residues. Per germline, CDR1 LGHNA and CDR2 YNFKEQ. With V trimmed by 0 bases and J by 7 bases, 5 bases remained unmatched. The CDR3 sequence is CASSQDPDRGGEKLFF. The DNA of the CDR3 is TGTGCCAGCAGCCAAGATCCGGACAGGGGGGGTGAAAAACTGTTTTTT.

This rearrangement joins TRBV18 to TRBJ1-5, with unresolved D. The CDR3 consists of 15 residues. Germline CDR1 reads KGHSH; CDR2 reads LQKENI. Trimming took 2 bases from V and 0 from J, leaving 8 bases between them. CDR3 sequence: CASSPTAYSNQPQHF. DNA for the CDR3: TGTGCCAGCTCACCAACAGCATATAGCAATCAGCCCCAGCATTTT.

The genes are TRBV2 and TRBJ2-3; TRBD2 aligns across 12 bases. With 4 bases clipped from V and 1 base from J, the junction kept 18 bases outside the gene matches. The length of the CDR3 is 21 residues. CDR1 and CDR2 from the germline V gene are SNHLY and FYNNEI. The CDR3 region has the DNA TGTGCCAGCAGTGGTGACAGGATCCGACTAGCGGGAGACTCCGGCACAGATACGCAGTATTTT. This gives the protein CASSGDRIRLAGDSGTDTQYF.

The chain couples TRBV5-1 to TRBJ2-3; 9 nucleotides align to TRBD1. CDR3 length: 17 amino acids. V lost 0 bases to trimming and J lost 2 bases; unmatched junction nucleotides: 7. Germline V gene sequence: CDR1 SGHRS, CDR2 YFSETQ. CDR3 nucleotides: TGCGCCAGCAGCTTGGGGTCCGGGACAGGGAACACAGATACGCAGTATTTT. It codes for CASSLGSGTGNTDTQYF.

The chain joins TRBV11-2 to TRBJ2-7; D perhaps matches TRBD2 (6 bases). Germline V gene data show CDR1 as SGHAT and CDR2 as FQNNGV. Trimming stripped 1 base from V and 5 bases from J, with 15 bases between. The CDR3 is 15 residues long. The CDR3 loop is CASSLGGVNSHEQYF. As DNA, the CDR3 is TGTGCCAGCAGCTTAGGCGGGGTTAATTCTCACGAGCAGTACTTC.

A single count supports this clone. The gene calls are TRBV21-1 and TRBJ2-7; TRBD2 was called by the table and not checked on the DNA. TRBV21-1 is termed a pseudogene. This CDR3 region has 15 residues. CDR3 sequence (DNA): TGTGCCAGCAGCAAACGGACTAGCGGGGGGGTCGAGCAGTACTTC. Amino acids: CASSKRTSGGVEQYF.

The genes are TRBV19 and TRBJ1-5, with 8 bases identical to TRBD1. Losses at the gene ends were 3 bases for V and 5 bases for J; bases not matched to a gene: 12. Per the germline V gene, CDR1 is LNHDA and CDR2 is SQIVND (reference sequence). This CDR3 spans 17 amino acids. This chain's CDR3 is CASSIPRGRGRDQPQHF. CDR3 coding DNA: TGTGCCAGTAGTATCCCCCGGGGCAGGGGGCGCGATCAGCCCCAGCATTTT.

The rearrangement joins TRBV7-2 to TRBJ2-5; 13 bases agree with TRBD2. This CDR3 contains 16 residues. Germline CDR1 and CDR2: SGHTA and FQGNSA. Trimming removed 3 bases from V and 4 bases from J; junction bases left unmatched: 5. CDR3 sequence (DNA): TGTGCCAGCAGCTTTGGTAGACTAGCGGGGGGAGAGACCCAGTACTTC. Protein product: CASSFGRLAGGETQYF.

This clone has just one count. The chain links TRBV10-2 to TRBJ2-7; 9 bases fit TRBD2. This CDR3 is built from 17 residues. Germline V lookup: CDR1 WSHSY, CDR2 SAAADI. Unmatched junction bases numbered 10, after V lost 1 base and J lost 3 bases. This CDR3 reads CASSEFPWGSGGYEQYF. The CDR3 nucleotides are TGCGCCAGCAGTGAGTTCCCGTGGGGTAGCGGGGGCTACGAGCAGTACTTC.

The chain carries TRBV5-6 and TRBJ1-5; the match to TRBD1 covers 7 bases. The CDR3 extends over 16 amino acids. The V gene end was trimmed by 2 bases and the J gene end by 0 bases; junction bases not matched to a gene: 5. CDR1 is SGHDT, CDR2 YYEEEE, per germline. CDR3 nucleotides: TGTGCCAGCAGCTTTGGGACAGCGGTTAGCAATCAGCCCCAGCATTTT. Its protein is CASSFGTAVSNQPQHF.

The chain links TRBV7-2 to TRBJ2-2; TRBD2 agrees at 10 bases. This CDR3 region has 15 residues. Germline CDR1 and CDR2: SGHTA and FQGNSA. With V trimmed by 7 bases and J by 1 base, 3 bases remained unmatched. Here the CDR3 DNA reads TGTGCCAGCAACCCTAGCGGGGGGAACACCGGGGAGCTGTTTTTT. It yields the protein CASNPSGGNTGELFF. Variable domain in full (rest from reference TRBV7-2 and TRBJ2-2): GAGVSQSPSNKVTEKGKDVELRCDPISGHTALYWYRQSLGQGLEFLIYFQGNSAPDKSGLPSDRFSAERTGGSVSTLTIQRTQQEDSAVYLCASNPSGGNTGELFFGEGSRLTVL.

The rearrangement links TRBV7-3 to TRBJ2-2; 8 positions match TRBD2. Germline CDR1 and CDR2: SGHTA and FQGTGA. This CDR3 contains 16 residues. The V segment lost 1 base and the J segment 6 bases; nucleotides outside the gene matches: 7. CDR3 in DNA: TGTGCCAGCAGCTTAAGGCGAGCGGGAGAGGCCGGGGAGCTGTTTTTT. Translated: CASSLRRAGEAGELFF.

The chain couples TRBV10-1 to TRBJ2-5; maybe TRBD1 (6 bases). V lost 2 bases to trimming and J lost 2 bases, with 18 bases between them. Germline V lookup: CDR1 WNHNN, CDR2 SYGVQD (reference sequence). This CDR3 has 17 amino acids. The CDR3 nucleotides read TGCGCCAGCAGTGAGGGGAGAAAGACAGGCCAACAAGAGACCCAGTACTTC. It codes for CASSEGRKTGQQETQYF.

This clone was picked up one time. The chain combines TRBV5-4 with TRBJ2-1; TRBD2 aligns across 7 bases. The germline CDR1 and CDR2 sequences are SGHNT and YYREEE (reference sequence). The CDR3 is made up of 14 amino acids. The trim removed 3 bases at V and 0 bases at J, leaving 0 bases unmatched. The CDR3 reads CASSWGGSYNEQFF. The CDR3 nucleotides read TGTGCCAGCAGCTGGGGGGGCTCCTACAATGAGCAGTTCTTC.

The chain has TRBV7-2 and TRBJ1-1; 9 bases map to TRBD1. Germline V lookup: CDR1 SGHTA, CDR2 FQGNSA. The V segment lost 2 bases and the J segment 1 base; nucleotides outside the gene matches: 11. The CDR3 length is 18 residues. In nucleotides, the CDR3 is TGTGCCAGCAGCTTAAAAAAGGAGGGACAGGGCAGGAACACTGAAGCTTTCTTT. It encodes CASSLKKEGQGRNTEAFF.

This clone was counted once. V is TRBV5-4 and J is TRBJ2-1; D might be TRBD1 (5 bases). Germline V gene data show CDR1 as SGHNT and CDR2 as YYREEE (reference sequence). Trimming pared 0 bases from V and 9 bases from J, leaving 10 bases between. This CDR3 has 13 amino acids. For the CDR3, the DNA is TGTGCCAGCAGCTTGGGACAGCCGGGTGAGCAGTTCTTC. It translates to CASSLGQPGEQFF. The complete variable domain, with remaining parts taken from reference TRBV5-4 and TRBJ2-1, reads ETGVTQSPTHLIKTRGQQVTLRCSSQSGHNTVSWYQQALGQGPQFIFQYYREEENGRGNFPPRFSGLQFPNYSSELNVNALELDDSALYLCASSLGQPGEQFFGPGTRLTVL.

This sequence joins TRBV5-1 and TRBJ2-1; 7 bases fit TRBD1. V trimming: 4 bases; J trimming: 4 bases; junction bases outside the gene matches: 8. Germline V gene sequence: CDR1 SGHRS, CDR2 YFSETQ. The CDR3 spans 15 residues. The CDR3 here is CASSQGTGAYNEQFF. The CDR3 DNA is TGCGCCAGCAGCCAAGGAACAGGGGCTTACAATGAGCAGTTCTTC.

CDR3 amino acids: CASSPGTTTEAFF. CDR3 bases: TGTGCCAGCAGCCCCGGGACAACCACTGAAGCTTTCTTT. J is TRBJ1-1 and V is TRBV5-6; perhaps TRBD1 as D (6 bases). CDR3 size: 13 residues. Germline CDR1 is SGHDT and CDR2 is YYEEEE. V was clipped by 4 bases and J by 4 bases, with 11 bases between them. Full variable domain (missing parts from reference TRBV5-6 and TRBJ1-1): DAGVTQSPTHLIKTRGQQVTLRCSPKSGHDTVSWYQQALGQGPQFIFQYYEEEERQRGNFPDRFSGHQFPNYSSELNVNALLLGDSALYLCASSPGTTTEAFFGQGTRLTVV.

The CDR3 sequence: CATSRDNTGEQFF. DNA of the CDR3: TGTGCCACCAGCAGGGACAATACGGGTGAGCAGTTCTTC. V and J are TRBV15 and TRBJ2-1, with D maybe TRBD1 (5 bases). V was trimmed by 3 bases and J by 9 bases, leaving 12 bases between them. Looked up from germline, CDR1 is LNHNV and CDR2 is YYDKDF (reference sequence). This CDR3 region has 13 residues.

The V gene is TRBV3-1 (or the pseudogene TRBV3-2), the J gene TRBJ2-2; TRBD1 matches 7 bases. The V gene end was trimmed by 10 bases and the J gene end by 6 bases; junction bases not matched to a gene: 5. The CDR3 loop spans 12 amino acids. Germline V gene data show CDR1 as LGHDT and CDR2 as YNNKEL (reference sequence). The CDR3 DNA sequence: TGTGCCACCAAGGGGGCGGCCGGGGAGCTGTTTTTT. It codes for CATKGAAGELFF.

The gene calls are TRBV7-2 and TRBJ1-5, with D perhaps TRBD1 (6 bases). CDR1 is SGHTA and CDR2 is FQGNSA in the germline V gene. Trimming pared 0 bases from V and 4 bases from J, leaving 13 bases between. CDR3 length: 16 residues. The CDR3 sequence is CASSLAADRLNQPQHF. CDR3 nucleotides: TGTGCCAGCAGCTTAGCAGCGGACAGATTAAATCAGCCCCAGCATTTT.

The chain couples TRBV5-1 to TRBJ1-2; 7 nucleotides match TRBD1. V dropped 4 bases and J dropped 8; count of bases not matched to a gene: 14. Per the germline V gene, CDR1 is SGHRS and CDR2 is YFSETQ. There are 15 residues in the CDR3. CDR3 nucleotide sequence: TGCGCCAGCAGCCTAGCGAGCGACAGGGCGGGAGGCTACACCTTC. Amino acids: CASSLASDRAGGYTF.

The J gene is TRBJ2-7, the V gene TRBV5-6; 8 bases fit TRBD2. Per germline, CDR1 SGHDT and CDR2 YYEEEE. The J segment lost 0 bases and the V segment lost 5 bases, leaving 10 bases of the junction unmatched. The CDR3 contains 16 residues. This CDR3 is CASSPGGGGSSYEQYF. The CDR3 DNA sequence: TGTGCCAGCAGTCCCGGGGGGGGAGGGTCCTCCTACGAGCAGTACTTC.